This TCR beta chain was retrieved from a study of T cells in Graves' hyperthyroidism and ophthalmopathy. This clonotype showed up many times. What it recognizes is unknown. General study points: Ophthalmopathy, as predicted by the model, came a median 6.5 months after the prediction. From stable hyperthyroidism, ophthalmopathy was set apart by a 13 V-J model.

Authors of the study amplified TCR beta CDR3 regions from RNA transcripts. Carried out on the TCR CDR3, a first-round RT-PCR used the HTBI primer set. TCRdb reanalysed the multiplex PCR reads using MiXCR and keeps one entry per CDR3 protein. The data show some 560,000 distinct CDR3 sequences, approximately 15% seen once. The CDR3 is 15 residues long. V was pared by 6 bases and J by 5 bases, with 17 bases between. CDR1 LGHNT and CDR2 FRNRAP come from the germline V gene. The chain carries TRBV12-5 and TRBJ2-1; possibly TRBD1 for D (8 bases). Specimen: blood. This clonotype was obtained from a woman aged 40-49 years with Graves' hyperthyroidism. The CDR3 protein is CASGPGQGGHNEQFF. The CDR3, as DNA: TGTGCTAGTGGCCCTGGACAGGGAGGGCACAATGAGCAGTTCTTC.